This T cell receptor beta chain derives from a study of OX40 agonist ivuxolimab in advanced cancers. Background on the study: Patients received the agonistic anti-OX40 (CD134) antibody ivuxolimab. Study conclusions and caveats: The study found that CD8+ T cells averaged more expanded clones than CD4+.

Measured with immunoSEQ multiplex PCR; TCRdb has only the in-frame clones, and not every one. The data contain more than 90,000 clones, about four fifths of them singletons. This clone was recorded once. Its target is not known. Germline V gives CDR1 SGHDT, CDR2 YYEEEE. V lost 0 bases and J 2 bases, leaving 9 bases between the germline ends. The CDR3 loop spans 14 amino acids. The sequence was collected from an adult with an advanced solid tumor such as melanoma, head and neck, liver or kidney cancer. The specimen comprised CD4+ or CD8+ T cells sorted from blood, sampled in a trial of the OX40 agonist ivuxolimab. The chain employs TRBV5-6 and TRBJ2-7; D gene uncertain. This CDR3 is CASSLGATPYEQYF. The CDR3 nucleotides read TGTGCCAGCAGCTTGGGTGCAACCCCCTACGAGCAGTACTTC.